One T cell receptor (beta chain) is described in this entry. Its specificity is not known. This specimen belongs to a study of beta chain features in type 1 diabetes. Study-level findings and limits: PCR might favor shorter templates, equally in patients and controls.

The entirety of the isolated RNA underwent reverse transcription, so expressed TCRB transcripts were sequenced. Each sample of naive, central memory or regulatory T cells had, on average, around 4 million reads. Repertoires were generated with immunoSEQ multiplex PCR, while TCRdb's copy carries only in-frame clones and drops some. The repertoire includes fewer than 500,000 clones, more than 11% of them detected once, and less than 0.04% sits in the top ten. V was trimmed by 5 bases and J by 9 bases, leaving 14 bases between them. This CDR3 is built from 14 residues. Germline assignment: CDR1 SEHNR and CDR2 FQNEAQ (reference sequence).

The TCR sequence derives from a man aged 25-40 years in good health. The V gene is TRBV7-9, the J gene TRBJ1-6; D is unresolved. Material: naive CD4+ T cells from blood. CDR3 loop: CASSRGEAVSPLHF. For the CDR3, the DNA is TGTGCCAGCAGCCGCGGGGAGGCAGTTTCACCCCTCCACTTT.